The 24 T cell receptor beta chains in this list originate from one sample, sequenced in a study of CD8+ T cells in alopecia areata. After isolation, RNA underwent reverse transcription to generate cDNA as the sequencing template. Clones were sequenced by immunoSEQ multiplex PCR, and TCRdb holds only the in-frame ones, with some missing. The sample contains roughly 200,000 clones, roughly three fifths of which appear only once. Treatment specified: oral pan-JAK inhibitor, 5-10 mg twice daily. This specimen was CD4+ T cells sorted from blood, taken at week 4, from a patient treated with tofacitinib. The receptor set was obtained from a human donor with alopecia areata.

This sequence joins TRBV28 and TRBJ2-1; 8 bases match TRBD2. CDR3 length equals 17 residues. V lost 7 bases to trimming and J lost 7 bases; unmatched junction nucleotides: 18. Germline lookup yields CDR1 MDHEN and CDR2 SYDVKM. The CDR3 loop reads CASTRTGTRTVANEQFF. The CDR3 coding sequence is TGTGCCAGCACGAGAACCGGGACTAGAACAGTAGCGAATGAGCAGTTCTTC.

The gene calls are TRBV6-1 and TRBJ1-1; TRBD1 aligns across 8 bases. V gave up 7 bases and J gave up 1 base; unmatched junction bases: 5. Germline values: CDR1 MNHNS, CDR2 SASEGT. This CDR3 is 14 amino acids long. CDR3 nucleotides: TGTGCCAGCAAGAAGACAGGGGCGAACACTGAAGCTTTCTTT. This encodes CASKKTGANTEAFF.

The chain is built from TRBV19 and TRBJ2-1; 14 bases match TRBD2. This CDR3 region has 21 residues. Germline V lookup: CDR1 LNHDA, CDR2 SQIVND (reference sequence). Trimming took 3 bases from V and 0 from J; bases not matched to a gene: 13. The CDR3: CASSMSRGGLAGGYSYNEQFF. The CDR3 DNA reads TGTGCCAGTAGTATGTCCAGAGGAGGACTAGCGGGGGGTTACTCCTACAATGAGCAGTTCTTC.

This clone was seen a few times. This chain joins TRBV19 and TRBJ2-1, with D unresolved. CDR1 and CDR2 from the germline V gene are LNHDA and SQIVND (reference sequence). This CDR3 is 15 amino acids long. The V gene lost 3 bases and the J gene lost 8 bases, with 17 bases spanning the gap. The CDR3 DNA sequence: TGTGCCAGTAGTATCTTGGCGGTCAACACCGATGAGCAGTTCTTC. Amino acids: CASSILAVNTDEQFF.

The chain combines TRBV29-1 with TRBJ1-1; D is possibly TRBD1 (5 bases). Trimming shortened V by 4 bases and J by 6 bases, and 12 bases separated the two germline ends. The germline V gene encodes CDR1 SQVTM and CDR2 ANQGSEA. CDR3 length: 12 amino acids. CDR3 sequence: CSVAGPGAEAFF. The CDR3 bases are TGCAGCGTTGCGGGGCCCGGGGCTGAAGCTTTCTTT.

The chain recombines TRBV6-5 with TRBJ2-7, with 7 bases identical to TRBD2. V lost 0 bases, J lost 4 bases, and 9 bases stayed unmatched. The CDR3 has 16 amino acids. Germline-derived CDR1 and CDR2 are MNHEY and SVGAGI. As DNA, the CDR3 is TGTGCCAGCAGTTACTCCAGGACCTGGGAGGGGTACGAGCAGTACTTC. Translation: CASSYSRTWEGYEQYF.

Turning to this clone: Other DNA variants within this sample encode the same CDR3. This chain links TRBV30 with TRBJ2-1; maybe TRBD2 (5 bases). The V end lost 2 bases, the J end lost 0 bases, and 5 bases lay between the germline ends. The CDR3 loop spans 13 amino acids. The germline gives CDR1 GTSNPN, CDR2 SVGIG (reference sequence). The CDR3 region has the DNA TGTGCCTGGAGTACTAGCTCCTACAATGAGCAGTTCTTC. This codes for CAWSTSSYNEQFF.

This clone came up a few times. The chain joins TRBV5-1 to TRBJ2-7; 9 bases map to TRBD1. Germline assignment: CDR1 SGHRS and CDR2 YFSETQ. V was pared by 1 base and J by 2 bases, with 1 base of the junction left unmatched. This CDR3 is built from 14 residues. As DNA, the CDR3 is TGCGCCAGCAGCTTGCGGGACAGGGCCTACGAGCAGTACTTC. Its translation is CASSLRDRAYEQYF.

This CDR3 is CAWTVFGEKLFF. CDR3 nucleotides: TGTGCCTGGACGGTATTTGGGGAAAAACTGTTTTTT. This chain joins TRBV30 and TRBJ1-4; D remains unclear. The CDR3 length is 12 residues. Germline V lookup: CDR1 GTSNPN, CDR2 SVGIG (reference sequence). The V end lost 4 bases, the J end lost 8 bases, and 11 bases lay between the germline ends.

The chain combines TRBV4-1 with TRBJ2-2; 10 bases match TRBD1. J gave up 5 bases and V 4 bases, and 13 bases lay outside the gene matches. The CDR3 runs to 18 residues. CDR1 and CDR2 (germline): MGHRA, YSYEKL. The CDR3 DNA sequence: TGCGCCAGCAGCCCCTGGTTGGGACAGGGGCGCCGGACCGGGGAGCTGTTTTTT. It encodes CASSPWLGQGRRTGELFF.

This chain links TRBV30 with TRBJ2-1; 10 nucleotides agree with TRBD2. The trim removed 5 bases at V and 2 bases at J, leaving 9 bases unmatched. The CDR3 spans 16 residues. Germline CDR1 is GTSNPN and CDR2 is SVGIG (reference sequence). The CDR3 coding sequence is TGTGCCTGGGAGTTCGGGCTAGCGGGGGCCTACAATGAGCAGTTCTTC. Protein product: CAWEFGLAGAYNEQFF.

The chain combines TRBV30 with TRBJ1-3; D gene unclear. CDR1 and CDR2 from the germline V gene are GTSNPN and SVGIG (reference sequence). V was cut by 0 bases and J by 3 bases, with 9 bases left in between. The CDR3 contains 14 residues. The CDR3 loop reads CAWSVRAVGNTIYF. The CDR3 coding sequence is TGTGCCTGGAGTGTACGGGCCGTTGGAAACACCATATATTTT.

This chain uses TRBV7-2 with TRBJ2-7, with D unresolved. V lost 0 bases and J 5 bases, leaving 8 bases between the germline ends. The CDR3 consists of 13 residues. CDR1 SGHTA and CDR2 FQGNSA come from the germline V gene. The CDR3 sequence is CASSLARQHEQYF. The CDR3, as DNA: TGTGCCAGCAGCTTAGCTAGACAACACGAGCAGTACTTC. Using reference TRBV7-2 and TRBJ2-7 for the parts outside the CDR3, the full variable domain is GAGVSQSPSNKVTEKGKDVELRCDPISGHTALYWYRQSLGQGLEFLIYFQGNSAPDKSGLPSDRFSAERTGGSVSTLTIQRTQQEDSAVYLCASSLARQHEQYFGPGTRLTVT.

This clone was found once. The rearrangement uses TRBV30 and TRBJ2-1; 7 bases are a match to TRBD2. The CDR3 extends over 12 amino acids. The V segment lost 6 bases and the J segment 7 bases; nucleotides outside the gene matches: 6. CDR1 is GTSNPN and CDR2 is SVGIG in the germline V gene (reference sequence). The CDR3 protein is CACKTGGNEQFF. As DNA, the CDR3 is TGTGCCTGCAAGACGGGGGGAAATGAGCAGTTCTTC.

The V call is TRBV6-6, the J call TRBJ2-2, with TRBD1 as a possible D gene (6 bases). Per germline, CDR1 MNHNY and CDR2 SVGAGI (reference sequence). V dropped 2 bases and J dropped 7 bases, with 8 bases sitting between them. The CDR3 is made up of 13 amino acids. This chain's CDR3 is CASSYGGVGELFF. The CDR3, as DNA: TGTGCCAGCAGTTACGGGGGCGTCGGGGAGCTGTTTTTT.

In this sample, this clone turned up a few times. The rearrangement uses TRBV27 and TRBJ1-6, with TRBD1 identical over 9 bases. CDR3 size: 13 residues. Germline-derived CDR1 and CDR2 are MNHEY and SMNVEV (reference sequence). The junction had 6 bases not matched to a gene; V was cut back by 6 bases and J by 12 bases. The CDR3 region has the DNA TGTGCCAGCAGGATGGGACAGGGCCGACCCCTCCACTTT. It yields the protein CASRMGQGRPLHF.

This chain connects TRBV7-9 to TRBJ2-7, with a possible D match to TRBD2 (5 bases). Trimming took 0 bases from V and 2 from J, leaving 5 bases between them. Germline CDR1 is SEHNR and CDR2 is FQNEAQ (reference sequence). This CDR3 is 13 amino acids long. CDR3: CASSLAGAYEQYF. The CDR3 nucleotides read TGTGCCAGCAGCTTAGCCGGGGCCTACGAGCAGTACTTC.

CDR3 in amino acids: CASRRQSTYNSPLHF. CDR3 DNA: TGTGCCAGCAGGCGACAGAGCACCTATAATTCACCCCTCCACTTT. The chain combines TRBV6-5 with TRBJ1-6; weak D call: TRBD1 (5 bases). The CDR3 is 15 residues long. Trimming cost V 6 bases and J 2 bases, with 11 bases left between them. The germline V gene encodes CDR1 MNHEY and CDR2 SVGAGI.

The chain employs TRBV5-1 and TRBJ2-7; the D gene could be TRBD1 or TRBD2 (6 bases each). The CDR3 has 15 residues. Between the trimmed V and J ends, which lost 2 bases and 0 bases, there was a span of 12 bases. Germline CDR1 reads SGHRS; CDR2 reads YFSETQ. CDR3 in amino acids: CASSFEGGYSYEQYF. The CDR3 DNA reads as TGCGCCAGCAGCTTCGAGGGGGGCTACTCCTACGAGCAGTACTTC.

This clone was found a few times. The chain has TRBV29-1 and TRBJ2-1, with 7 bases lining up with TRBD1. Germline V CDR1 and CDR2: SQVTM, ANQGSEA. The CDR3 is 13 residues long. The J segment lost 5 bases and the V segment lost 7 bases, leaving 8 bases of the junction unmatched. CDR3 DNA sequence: TGCAGCGCCCGCCGGGACAGAGACAATGAGCAGTTCTTC. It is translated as CSARRDRDNEQFF.

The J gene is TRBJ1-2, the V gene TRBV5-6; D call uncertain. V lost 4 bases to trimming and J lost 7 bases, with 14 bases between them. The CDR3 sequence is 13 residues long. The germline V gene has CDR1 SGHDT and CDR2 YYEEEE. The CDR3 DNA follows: TGTGCCAGCAGCACAAGGCCCTCAGCTGGCTACACCTTC. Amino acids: CASSTRPSAGYTF.

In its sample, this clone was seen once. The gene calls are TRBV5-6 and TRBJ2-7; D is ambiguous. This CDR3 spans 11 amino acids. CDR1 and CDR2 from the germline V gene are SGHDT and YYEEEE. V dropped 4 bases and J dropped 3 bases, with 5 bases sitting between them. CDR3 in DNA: TGTGCCAGCAGCCTCCGCTACGAGCAGTACTTC. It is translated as CASSLRYEQYF.

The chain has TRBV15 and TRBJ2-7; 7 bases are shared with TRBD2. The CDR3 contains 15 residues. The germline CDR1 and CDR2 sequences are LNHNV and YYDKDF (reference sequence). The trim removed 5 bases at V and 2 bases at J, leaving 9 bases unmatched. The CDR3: CATSGGGNGAYEQYF. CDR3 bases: TGTGCCACCAGCGGGGGGGGTAACGGAGCCTACGAGCAGTACTTC.

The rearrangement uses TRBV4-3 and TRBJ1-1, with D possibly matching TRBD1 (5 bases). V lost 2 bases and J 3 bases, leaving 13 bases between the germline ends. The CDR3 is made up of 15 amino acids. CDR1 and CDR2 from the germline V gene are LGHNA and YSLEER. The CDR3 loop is CASSQITWGYTEAFF. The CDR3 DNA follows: TGCGCCAGCAGCCAAATAACTTGGGGGTACACTGAAGCTTTCTTT.